This T cell receptor beta chain was retrieved from a study of vaccination and CD4 T cells after COVID-19. Cultured CD4+ T cells had their DNA profiled by the Oncomine TCR Beta short-read assay. TCRdb redid the calling of the PCR reads with MiXCR, one entry per CDR3 protein. The sample lists over 15,000 distinct CDR3 sequences, 30% to 45% occurring once. About this clonotype: Its antigen is unidentified.

Specified treatment: approximately nine-day PBMC culture with coronavirus spike peptide pools or control peptides (ViraFEST assay). Antigen-specific T cells were expanded with peptide pools by ViraFEST, and TCRs were then sequenced. The ends lost 7 bases at V and 4 bases at J; junction bases unmatched: 7. Germline assignment: CDR1 SGHVS and CDR2 FQNEAQ. The CDR3 covers 15 residues. This chain connects TRBV7-8 to TRBJ2-3; 11 bases are shared with TRBD2. The specimen was cultured CD4+ T cells from blood. The sequence was collected from a human donor with COVID-19. The CDR3 region is CASNLAGGSADTQYF. CDR3 nucleotide sequence: TGTGCCAGCAACCTAGCGGGGGGCTCCGCAGATACGCAGTATTTT.